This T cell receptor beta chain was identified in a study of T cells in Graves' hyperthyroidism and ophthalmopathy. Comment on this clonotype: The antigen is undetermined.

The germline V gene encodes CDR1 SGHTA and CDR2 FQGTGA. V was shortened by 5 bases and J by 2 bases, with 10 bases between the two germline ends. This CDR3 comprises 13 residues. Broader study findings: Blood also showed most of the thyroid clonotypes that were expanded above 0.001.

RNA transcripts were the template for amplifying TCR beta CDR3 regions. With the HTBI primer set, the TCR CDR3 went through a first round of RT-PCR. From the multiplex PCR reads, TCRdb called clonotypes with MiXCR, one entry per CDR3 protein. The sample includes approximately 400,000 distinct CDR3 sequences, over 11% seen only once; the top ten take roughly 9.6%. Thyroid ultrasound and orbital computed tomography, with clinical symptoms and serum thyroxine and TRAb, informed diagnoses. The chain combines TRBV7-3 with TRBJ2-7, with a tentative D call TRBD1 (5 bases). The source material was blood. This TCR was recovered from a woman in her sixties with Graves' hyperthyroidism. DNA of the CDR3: TGTGCCAGCAGCCAGACAGCCACCTACGAGCAGTACTTC. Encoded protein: CASSQTATYEQYF.